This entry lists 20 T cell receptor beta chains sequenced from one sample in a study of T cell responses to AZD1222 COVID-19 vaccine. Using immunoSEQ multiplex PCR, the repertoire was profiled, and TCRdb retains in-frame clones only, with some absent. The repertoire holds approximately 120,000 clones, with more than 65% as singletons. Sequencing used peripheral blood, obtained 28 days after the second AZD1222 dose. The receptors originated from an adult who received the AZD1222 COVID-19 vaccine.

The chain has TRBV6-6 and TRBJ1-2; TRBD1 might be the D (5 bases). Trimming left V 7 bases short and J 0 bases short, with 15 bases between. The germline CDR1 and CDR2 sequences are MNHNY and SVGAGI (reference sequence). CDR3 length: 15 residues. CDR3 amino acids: CASNRGDRSNYGYTF. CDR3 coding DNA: TGTGCCAGCAATCGGGGAGACAGATCTAACTATGGCTACACCTTC.

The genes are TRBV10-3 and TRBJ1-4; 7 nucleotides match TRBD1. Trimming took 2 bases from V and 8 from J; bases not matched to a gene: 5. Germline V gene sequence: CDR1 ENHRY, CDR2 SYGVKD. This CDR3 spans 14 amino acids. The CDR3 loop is CAISETGAEEKLFF. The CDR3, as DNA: TGTGCCATCAGTGAGACAGGGGCGGAAGAAAAACTGTTTTTT.

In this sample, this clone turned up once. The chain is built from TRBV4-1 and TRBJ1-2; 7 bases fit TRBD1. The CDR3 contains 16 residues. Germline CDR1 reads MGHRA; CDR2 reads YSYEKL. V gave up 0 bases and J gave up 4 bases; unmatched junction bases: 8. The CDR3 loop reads CASSQDGAGGGYGYTF. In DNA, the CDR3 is TGCGCCAGCAGCCAAGATGGGGCAGGGGGAGGCTATGGCTACACCTTC.

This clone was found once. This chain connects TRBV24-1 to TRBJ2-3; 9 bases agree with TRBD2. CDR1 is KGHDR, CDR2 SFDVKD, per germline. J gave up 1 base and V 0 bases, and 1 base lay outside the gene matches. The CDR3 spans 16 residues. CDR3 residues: CATSDLVAGGTDTQYF. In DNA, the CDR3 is TGTGCCACCAGTGATTTGGTAGCGGGGGGCACAGATACGCAGTATTTT.

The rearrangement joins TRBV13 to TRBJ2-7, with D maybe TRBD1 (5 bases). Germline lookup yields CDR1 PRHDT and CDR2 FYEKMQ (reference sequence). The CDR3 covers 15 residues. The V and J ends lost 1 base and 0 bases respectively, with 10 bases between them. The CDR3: CASSLDGQSSYEQYF. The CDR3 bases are TGTGCCAGCAGCTTAGACGGACAAAGCTCCTACGAGCAGTACTTC. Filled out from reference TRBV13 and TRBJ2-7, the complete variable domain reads AAGVIQSPRHLIKEKRETATLKCYPIPRHDTVYWYQQGPGQDPQFLISFYEKMQSDKGSIPDRFSAQQFSDYHSELNMSSLELGDSALYFCASSLDGQSSYEQYFGPGTRLTVT.

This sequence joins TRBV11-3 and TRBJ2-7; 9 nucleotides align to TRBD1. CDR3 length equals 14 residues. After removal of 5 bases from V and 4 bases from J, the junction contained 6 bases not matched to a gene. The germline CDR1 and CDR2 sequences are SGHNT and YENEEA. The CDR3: CASSQGTGSYEQYF. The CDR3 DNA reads TGTGCCAGCAGCCAAGGGACAGGGTCGTACGAGCAGTACTTC.

The CDR3 reads CAIMKTDPNTGELFF. Written as DNA, the CDR3 is TGTGCCATCATGAAGACCGATCCTAACACCGGGGAGCTGTTTTTT. This sequence joins TRBV10-3 and TRBJ2-2, with D hard to call. The length of the CDR3 is 15 residues. Germline CDR1 reads ENHRY; CDR2 reads SYGVKD. With 7 bases removed from V and 2 bases from J, the gap between germline ends came to 14 bases.

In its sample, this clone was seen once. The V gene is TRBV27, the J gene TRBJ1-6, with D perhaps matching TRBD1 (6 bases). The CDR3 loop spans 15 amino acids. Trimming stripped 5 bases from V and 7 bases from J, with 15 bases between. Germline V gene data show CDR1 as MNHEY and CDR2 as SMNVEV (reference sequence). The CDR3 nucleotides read TGTGCCAGCAGTCGGGCGGGGGCAGGGAATTCACCCCTCCACTTT. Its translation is CASSRAGAGNSPLHF.

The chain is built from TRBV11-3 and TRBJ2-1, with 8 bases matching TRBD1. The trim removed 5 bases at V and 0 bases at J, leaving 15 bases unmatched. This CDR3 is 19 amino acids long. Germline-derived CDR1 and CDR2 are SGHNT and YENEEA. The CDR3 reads CASSRSRQGQVSSYNEQFF. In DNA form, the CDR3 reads TGTGCCAGCAGCCGGAGCAGACAGGGACAGGTCAGCTCCTACAATGAGCAGTTCTTC.

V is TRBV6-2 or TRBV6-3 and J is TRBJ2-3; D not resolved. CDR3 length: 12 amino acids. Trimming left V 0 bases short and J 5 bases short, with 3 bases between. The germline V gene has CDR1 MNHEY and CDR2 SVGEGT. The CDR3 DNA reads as TGTGCCAGCAGTTACTCGATAGATACGCAGTATTTT. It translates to CASSYSIDTQYF.

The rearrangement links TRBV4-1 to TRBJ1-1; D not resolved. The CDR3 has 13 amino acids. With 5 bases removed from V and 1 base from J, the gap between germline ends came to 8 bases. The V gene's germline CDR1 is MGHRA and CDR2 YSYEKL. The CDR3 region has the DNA TGCGCCAGCAGCATGGAGAGGAACACTGAAGCTTTCTTT. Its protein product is CASSMERNTEAFF.

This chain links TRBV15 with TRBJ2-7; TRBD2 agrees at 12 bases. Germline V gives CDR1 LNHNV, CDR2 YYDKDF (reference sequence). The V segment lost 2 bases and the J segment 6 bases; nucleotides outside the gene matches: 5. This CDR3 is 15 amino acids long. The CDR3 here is CATSRPSGGAFEQYF. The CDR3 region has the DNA TGTGCCACCAGCAGACCTAGCGGGGGGGCCTTCGAGCAGTACTTC.

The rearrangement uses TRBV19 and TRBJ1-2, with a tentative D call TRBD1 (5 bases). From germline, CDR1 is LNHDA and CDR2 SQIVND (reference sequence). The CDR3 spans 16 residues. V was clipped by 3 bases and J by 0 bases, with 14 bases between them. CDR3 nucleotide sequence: TGTGCCAGTAGTATCCCGTGGCAGGGCCCTAACTATGGCTACACCTTC. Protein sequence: CASSIPWQGPNYGYTF.

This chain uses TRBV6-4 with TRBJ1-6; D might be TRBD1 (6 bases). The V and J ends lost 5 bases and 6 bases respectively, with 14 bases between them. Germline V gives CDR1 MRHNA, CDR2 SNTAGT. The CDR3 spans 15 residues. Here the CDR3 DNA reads TGTGCCAGCAGTCCAGAGGACAGAAGTAATTCACCCCTCCACTTT. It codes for CASSPEDRSNSPLHF.

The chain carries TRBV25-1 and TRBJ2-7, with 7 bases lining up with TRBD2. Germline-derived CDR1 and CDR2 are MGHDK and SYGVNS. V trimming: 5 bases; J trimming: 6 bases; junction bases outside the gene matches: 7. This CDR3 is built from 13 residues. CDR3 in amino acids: CASSLGLVAEQYF. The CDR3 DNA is TGTGCCAGCAGTCTCGGACTAGTAGCCGAGCAGTACTTC.

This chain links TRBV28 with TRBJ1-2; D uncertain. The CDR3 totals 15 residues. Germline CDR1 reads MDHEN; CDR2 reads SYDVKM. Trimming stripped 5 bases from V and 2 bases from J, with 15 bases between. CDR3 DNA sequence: TGTGCCAGCAGTCCCCCGGGAGCTCCCAACTATGGCTACACCTTC. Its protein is CASSPPGAPNYGYTF.

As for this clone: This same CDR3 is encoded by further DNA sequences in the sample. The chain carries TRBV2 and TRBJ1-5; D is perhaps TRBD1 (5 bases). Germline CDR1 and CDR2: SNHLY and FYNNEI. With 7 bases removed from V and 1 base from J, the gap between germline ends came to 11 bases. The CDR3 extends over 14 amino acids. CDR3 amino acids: CASTGGRSNQPQHF. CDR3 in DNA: TGTGCCAGCACCGGGGGAAGGAGCAATCAGCCCCAGCATTTT.

The CDR3 DNA reads as TGCGCCAGCAGCATAGACAGGGCGGCCAAAAACATTCAGTACTTC. Encoded protein: CASSIDRAAKNIQYF. The gene calls are TRBV5-1 and TRBJ2-4; 7 bases align to TRBD1. The CDR3 is made up of 15 amino acids. Germline CDR1 reads SGHRS; CDR2 reads YFSETQ. V shed 4 bases, J shed 1 base, and the junction held 5 bases outside the gene matches.

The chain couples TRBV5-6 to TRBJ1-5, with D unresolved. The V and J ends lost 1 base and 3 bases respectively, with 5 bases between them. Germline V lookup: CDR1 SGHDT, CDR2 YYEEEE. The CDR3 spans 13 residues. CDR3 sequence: CASSLTDNQPQHF. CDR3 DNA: TGTGCCAGCAGCTTGACCGACAATCAGCCCCAGCATTTT.

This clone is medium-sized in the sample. CDR3 sequence (DNA): TGTGCCAGCAGTTTAGGTCGAGTCGAGCAGTACTTC. Amino acids: CASSLGRVEQYF. V is TRBV28 and J is TRBJ2-7; no firm D call. Germline CDR1 reads MDHEN; CDR2 reads SYDVKM. The CDR3 has 12 amino acids. Trimming took off 2 bases at V and 6 bases at J, with 8 bases between the two ends.